This T cell receptor beta chain was sequenced in a study of cytomegalovirus exposure and HLA in healthy donors. In this sample, this clone turned up once. A multiplex PCR was run with 60 Vbeta primers and 13 Jbeta primers. The protocol was immunoSEQ multiplex PCR, while the TCRdb copy is restricted to in-frame clones and leaves out a portion. The sample holds more than 150,000 clones; about 79% are singletons and the top ten take 1.5% to 2%. Trimming cost V 6 bases and J 7 bases; bases outside gene matches: 7. The germline V gene encodes CDR1 SNHLY and CDR2 FYNNEI. This CDR3 comprises 14 residues. The gene calls are TRBV2 and TRBJ2-7; 12 bases are a match to TRBD2. The sequence was collected from a man between 18 and 29 years old in good health and CMV-seronegative. The sample taken for sequencing was PBMCs. CDR3 loop: CASSGDGTSGEQYF. The CDR3 DNA follows: TGTGCCAGCAGCGGGGATGGGACTAGCGGGGAGCAGTACTTC.